This TCR beta chain is drawn from a study of blood T cell dynamics during melanoma immunotherapy. The wider study: First-line therapy was either pembrolizumab or nivolumab with ipilimumab for metastatic melanoma.

Time point described: week 3, after first cycle of checkpoint inhibitor. V dropped 0 bases and J dropped 5 bases, with 9 bases sitting between them. CDR1 is SGHRS, CDR2 YFSETQ, per germline. CDR3 length: 13 residues. Clones were sequenced by immunoSEQ multiplex PCR, and TCRdb holds only the in-frame ones, with some missing. The sample consists of several thousand clones, approximately 90% of them appearing once. J is TRBJ2-7 and V is TRBV5-1; no definite D call. The source is a human donor with melanoma. The sample here was blood, taken from a patient treated with checkpoint blockade. The DNA of the CDR3 is TGCGCCAGCAGCTTGGACAGCCCCCACGAGCAGTACTTC. Amino acid sequence: CASSLDSPHEQYF.